This TCR beta chain was retrieved from a study of blood T cell repertoires in COVID-19. Study-level background: The origin of the acute and convalescent COVID-19 samples was the United States, Italy and Spain. T cells, B-cell-depleted T cells, or PBMCs supplied cDNA or gDNA.

Self-reported history from a screening survey and questionnaire set each donor's cohort. In the original processing: Amplification with reference gene primers provided the estimates of nucleated cell counts. Measured with immunoSEQ multiplex PCR; TCRdb has only the in-frame clones, and not every one. The D gene and trimming were derived from the DNA, and the V and J assignments and clone size from that table. The data contain 200,000 to 300,000 clones, approximately 88% of them singletons. The CDR3 runs to 16 residues. Trimming cost V 4 bases and J 2 bases; bases outside gene matches: 7. Germline V gives CDR1 MGHRA, CDR2 YSYEKL.

The chain recombines TRBV4-1 with TRBJ2-1, with TRBD2 matching 8 bases. Specimen: PBMCs or T cells enriched from blood (not recorded which). The TCR sequence derives from a woman aged 40 to 55 with acute COVID-19. The CDR3 is CASSLELAVTYNEQFF. CDR3 in DNA: TGCGCCAGCAGCCTTGAACTAGCGGTAACCTACAATGAGCAGTTCTTC.